Included here is one T cell receptor (beta chain) sequence, with context. As yet, its antigen is unknown. After removal of 1 base from V and 7 bases from J, the junction contained 6 bases not matched to a gene. From germline, CDR1 is SGHTA and CDR2 FQGNSA. The CDR3 sequence is 16 residues long. A second PCR of roughly 6 to 12 cycles used a sample-barcoded 5' primer and a J-beta primer mix. TCRdb re-called the 5' RACE reads through MiXCR, storing one row per CDR3 protein. The data show some 640,000 distinct CDR3 sequences, with about 30% seen just once and around a sixth held by the top ten. This sample was taken from a study of blood T cells in healthy people across ages. Overall study findings and caveats: Using unsorted PBMCs precluded a conclusive naive versus antigen-experienced comparison.

This TCR was sampled from a woman older than 75 in good health. The chain couples TRBV7-2 to TRBJ2-1; TRBD2 matches at 11 bases. The sample taken for sequencing was blood. The chain's CDR3 is CASSLVASGGKNEQFF. Here the CDR3 DNA reads TGTGCCAGCAGCTTAGTGGCTAGCGGGGGGAAGAATGAGCAGTTCTTC.